This T cell receptor beta chain was found in a study of beta chain features in type 1 diabetes. Researchers reported sorting CD4+ naive, central memory, regulatory and stem cell-like memory cells via CD45RO/CCR7/CD25/CD127/CD95/CD27. Expressed TCRB transcripts were sequenced because the isolated RNA had all been reverse transcribed beforehand. Assay: immunoSEQ multiplex PCR; the TCRdb copy retains only in-frame clones and omits some. In the table there are 150,000 to 200,000 clones, around 8.3% of which are singletons. A note on this clone: The antigen is not known.

Study-wide findings and caveats: Naive, central memory and Treg TCRB repertoires appeared more alike in patients than in healthy donors. Significant though moderate, a shortening of TCRB CDR3s appeared in all four CD4+ subsets of Type 1 diabetes patients.

Input material: central memory CD4+ T cells from blood. The sequence derives from a woman aged 18-35 years with type 1 diabetes.

For the CDR3, the DNA is TGTGCCAGCAGCTTAGGGACAGGGCCGGGAAACATTCAGTACTTC. It specifies CASSLGTGPGNIQYF. The rearrangement joins TRBV7-2 to TRBJ2-4; TRBD1 agrees at 8 bases. The CDR3 has 15 amino acids. V shed 1 base and J 6 bases; nucleotides not matched to a gene: 5. Germline-derived CDR1 and CDR2 are SGHTA and FQGNSA.